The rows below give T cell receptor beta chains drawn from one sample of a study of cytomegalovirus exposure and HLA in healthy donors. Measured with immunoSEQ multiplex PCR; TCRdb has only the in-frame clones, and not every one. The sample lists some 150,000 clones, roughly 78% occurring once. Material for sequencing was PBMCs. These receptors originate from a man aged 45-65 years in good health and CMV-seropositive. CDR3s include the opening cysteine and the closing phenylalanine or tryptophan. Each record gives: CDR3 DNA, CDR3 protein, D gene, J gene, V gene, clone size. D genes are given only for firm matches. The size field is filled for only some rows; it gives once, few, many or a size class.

TGTGCCAGCAGCCAGGGGCAGGGGAATCAGCCCCAGCATTTT | CASSQGQGNQPQHF | . | TRBJ1-5 | TRBV6-6 | .
TGCGCCAGCAGCGTGACCGGGTCTGAAGCTTTCTTT | CASSVTGSEAFF | . | TRBJ1-1 | TRBV5-1 | once
TGTGCCAGCAGTTTATCGGCAGGGGCCTTCAGGGAGACCCAGTACTTC | CASSLSAGAFRETQYF | . | TRBJ2-5 | TRBV27 | .
TGTGCCAGCAGCAGGGGACAGCCCTACGAGCAGTACTTC | CASSRGQPYEQYF | TRBD1 | TRBJ2-7 | TRBV5-8 | .
TGTGCCAGCAGCTTCGGTACTACCGACGCAGATACGCAGTATTTT | CASSFGTTDADTQYF | . | TRBJ2-3 | TRBV7-9 | .
TGTGCCAGCAGTGAAGGGCAGGGCAGCGGGAAGAGGCGAGAGCAGTACTTC | CASSEGQGSGKRREQYF | TRBD2 | TRBJ2-7 | TRBV6-1 | .
TGTGCCAGCAGCTTAGGGTTTACGGGACTAGCTCCTAATGAGCAGTTCTTC | CASSLGFTGLAPNEQFF | TRBD2 | TRBJ2-1 | TRBV7-8 | .
TGCGCCAGCAGCTTGGCAGCGGGTTACGAGCAGTACTTC | CASSLAAGYEQYF | . | TRBJ2-7 | TRBV5-1 | .
TGTGCCAGCAGCTCTGACAGGGCCGGGTCTAACACCATATATTTT | CASSSDRAGSNTIYF | TRBD1 | TRBJ1-3 | TRBV7-8 | few
TGTGCCAGCGGCATCCAGGGCAATGAGCAGTTCTTC | CASGIQGNEQFF | . | TRBJ2-1 | TRBV4-2 | once
TGTGCCAGCAGTTACGGGGGGCAAGAGACCCAGTACTTC | CASSYGGQETQYF | . | TRBJ2-5 | TRBV6-6 | .
TGTGCCAGCAGACAGGGAAATAACGAGCAGTACTTC | CASRQGNNEQYF | . | TRBJ2-7 | TRBV6-5 | .
TGCAGCGTTGAAAGGGACAGGGGATACGAGCAGTACTTC | CSVERDRGYEQYF | TRBD1 | TRBJ2-7 | TRBV29-1 | .
TGTGCCAGCAGCTTTCAGGGGGCCCACGAGCAGTACTTC | CASSFQGAHEQYF | TRBD1 | TRBJ2-7 | TRBV7-8 | few
TGTGCCAGTAGTCCACTGTCCCGGTCTGGCTACACCTTC | CASSPLSRSGYTF | . | TRBJ1-2 | TRBV19 | once
TGTGCCAGCACTAGGACCCCTGGAGGCTCCTACAATGAGCAGTTCTTC | CASTRTPGGSYNEQFF | . | TRBJ2-1 | TRBV28 | .
TGCAGCGTTGTATCGGGAGGGCTAAACACCGGGGAGCTGTTTTTT | CSVVSGGLNTGELFF | TRBD2 | TRBJ2-2 | TRBV29-1 | .
TGTGCCAGCAGTTACTCACCCCCGGGAGGCTACACCTTC | CASSYSPPGGYTF | . | TRBJ1-2 | TRBV6-5 | .
TGTGCCAGCAGGGGCCACGACAGGCTAGGAAACACCATATATTTT | CASRGHDRLGNTIYF | . | TRBJ1-3 | TRBV6-1 | .
TGTGCCAGCAGTTACTCGAGCGGCAATGAGCAGTTCTTC | CASSYSSGNEQFF | . | TRBJ2-1 | TRBV6-5 | .
TGTGCCAGCAGTGGGCTTAGCGGGAGATTATACGAGCAGTACTTC | CASSGLSGRLYEQYF | TRBD2 | TRBJ2-7 | TRBV6-1 | .
TGCGCCAGCAGTAACCGGGTACCTACGAGCAGATACTTC | CASSNRVPTSRYF | . | TRBJ2-7 | TRBV10-2 | .
TGTGCCAGCAGGCCCGGGACTAGTGGTTACACAGATACGCAGTATTTT | CASRPGTSGYTDTQYF | TRBD2 | TRBJ2-3 | TRBV2 | .
TGTGCCTGGAGTGCGGACAGTCTCATAGTAGACTTC | CAWSADSLIVDF | . | TRBJ2-7 | TRBV30 | .
TGCGCCAGCAGTGAGTCCGGGGTGGATGGCTACACCTTC | CASSESGVDGYTF | . | TRBJ1-2 | TRBV10-1 | .
TGTGCCAGCAGTAGGGACAGGGGCAATCAGCCCCAGCATTTT | CASSRDRGNQPQHF | TRBD1 | TRBJ1-5 | TRBV2 | once
TGTGCCTGGAGTTTCGGTCGGGTAGTTGGAGATACGCAGTATTTT | CAWSFGRVVGDTQYF | . | TRBJ2-3 | TRBV30 | .
TGTGCCAGCAGCTTGAGGGACATCAGAAGGGACACTGAAGCTTTCTTT | CASSLRDIRRDTEAFF | . | TRBJ1-1 | TRBV5-6 | .
TGTGCCACCAGCAGAGATTCCACAACTAATGAAAAACTGTTTTTT | CATSRDSTTNEKLFF | . | TRBJ1-4 | TRBV15 | .
TGTGCCAGCAGCTTATCGACTAGCTATGAGCAGTTCTTC | CASSLSTSYEQFF | TRBD2 | TRBJ2-1 | TRBV7-8 | .
TGTGCCAGCGATGACAGCTCCAGCACAGATACGCAGTATTTT | CASDDSSSTDTQYF | . | TRBJ2-3 | TRBV7-9 | .
TGTGCCAGCCCGCGGGGCTACGACTCTGGGGCCAACGTCCTGACTTTC | CASPRGYDSGANVLTF | . | TRBJ2-6 | TRBV27 | .
TGTGCCGTAATCCGGGCCTACAATGAGCAGTTCTTC | CAVIRAYNEQFF | . | TRBJ2-1 | TRBV7-6 | .
TGTGCCAGCAGCTTGGGGACAGGGATGTACGAGCAGTACTTC | CASSLGTGMYEQYF | TRBD1 | TRBJ2-7 | TRBV7-2 | .
TGTGCCAGCAGCTTGAGGGGCGCGGCCAAAAACATTCAGTACTTC | CASSLRGAAKNIQYF | . | TRBJ2-4 | TRBV5-6 | .
TGTGCCAGCAGCTTAGGACAGGGCCACGAGCAGTACTTC | CASSLGQGHEQYF | TRBD1 | TRBJ2-7 | TRBV11-3 | .
TGTGCCAGCAGCGCAACAGGGGGCCTCTACAATGAGCAGTTCTTC | CASSATGGLYNEQFF | TRBD1 | TRBJ2-1 | TRBV11-2 | .
TGTGCTAGTGGTTTGTCTATCCGCGAGCAGTACTTC | CASGLSIREQYF | . | TRBJ2-7 | TRBV12-5 | .
TGTGCCAGCAGGAGGGTAGTTGGATCCGATACGCAGTATTTT | CASRRVVGSDTQYF | . | TRBJ2-3 | TRBV6-4 | .
TGTGCCAGCAGCTTAACAGGCTACGAGCAGTACTTC | CASSLTGYEQYF | . | TRBJ2-7 | TRBV11-3 | once